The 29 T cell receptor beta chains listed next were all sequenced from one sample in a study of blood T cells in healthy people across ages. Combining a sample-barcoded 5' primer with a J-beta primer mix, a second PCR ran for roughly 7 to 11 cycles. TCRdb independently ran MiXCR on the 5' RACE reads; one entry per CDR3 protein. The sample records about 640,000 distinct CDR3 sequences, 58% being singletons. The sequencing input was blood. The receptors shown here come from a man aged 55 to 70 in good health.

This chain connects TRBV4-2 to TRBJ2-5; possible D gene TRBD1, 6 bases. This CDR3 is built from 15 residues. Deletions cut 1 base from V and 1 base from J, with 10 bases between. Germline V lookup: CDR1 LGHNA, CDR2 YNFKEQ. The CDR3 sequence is CASSQGQGPQETQYF. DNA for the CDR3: TGTGCCAGCAGCCAAGGGCAGGGGCCCCAAGAGACCCAGTACTTC.

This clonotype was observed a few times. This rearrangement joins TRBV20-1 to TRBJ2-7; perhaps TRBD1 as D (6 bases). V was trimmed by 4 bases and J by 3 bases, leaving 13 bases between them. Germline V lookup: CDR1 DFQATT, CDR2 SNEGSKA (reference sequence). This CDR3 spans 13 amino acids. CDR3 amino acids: CSATPGTFYEQYF. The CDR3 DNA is TGCAGTGCTACCCCCGGGACATTCTACGAGCAGTACTTC.

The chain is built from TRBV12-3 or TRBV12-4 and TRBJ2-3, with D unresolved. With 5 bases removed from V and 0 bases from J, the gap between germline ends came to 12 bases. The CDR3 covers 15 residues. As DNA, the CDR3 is TGTGCCAGCAGTCACGAGGTACTTAGCACAGATACGCAGTATTTT. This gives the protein CASSHEVLSTDTQYF.

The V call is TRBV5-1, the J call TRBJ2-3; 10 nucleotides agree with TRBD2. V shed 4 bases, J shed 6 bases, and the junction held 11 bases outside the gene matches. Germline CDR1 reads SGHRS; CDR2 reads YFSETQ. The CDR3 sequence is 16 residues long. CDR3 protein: CASSRGLASVGDTQYF. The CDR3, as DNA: TGCGCCAGCAGCCGGGGACTAGCGTCGGTGGGGGATACGCAGTATTTT.

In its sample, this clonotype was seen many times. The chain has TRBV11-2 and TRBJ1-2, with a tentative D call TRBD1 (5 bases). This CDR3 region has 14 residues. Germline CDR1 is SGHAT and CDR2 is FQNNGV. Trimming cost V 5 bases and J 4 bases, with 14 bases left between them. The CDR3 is CASSTRGGVYGYTF. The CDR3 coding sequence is TGTGCCAGCAGCACCCGGGGAGGGGTCTATGGCTACACCTTC.

The CDR3 nucleotides are TGTGCCAGCAGTGCGGGACAGGGAGGAAACGAGCAGTACTTC. Amino acids: CASSAGQGGNEQYF. The rearrangement links TRBV12-3 or TRBV12-4 to TRBJ2-7; 9 positions agree with TRBD1. The CDR3 is made up of 14 amino acids. Losses at the gene ends were 5 bases for V and 5 bases for J; bases not matched to a gene: 7.

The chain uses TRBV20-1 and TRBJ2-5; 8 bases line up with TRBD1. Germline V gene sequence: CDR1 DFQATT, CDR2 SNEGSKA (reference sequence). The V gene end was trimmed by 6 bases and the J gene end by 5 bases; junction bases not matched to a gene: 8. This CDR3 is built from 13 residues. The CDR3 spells CSAVTGDGETQYF. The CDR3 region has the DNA TGCAGTGCCGTGACAGGGGACGGGGAGACCCAGTACTTC.

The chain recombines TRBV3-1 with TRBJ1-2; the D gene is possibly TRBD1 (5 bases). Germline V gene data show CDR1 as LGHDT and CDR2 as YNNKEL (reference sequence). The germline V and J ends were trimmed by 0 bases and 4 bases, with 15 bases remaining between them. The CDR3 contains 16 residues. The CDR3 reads CASSQDVVGRSYGYTF. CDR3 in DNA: TGTGCCAGCAGCCAAGATGTGGTGGGGCGCAGCTATGGCTACACCTTC.

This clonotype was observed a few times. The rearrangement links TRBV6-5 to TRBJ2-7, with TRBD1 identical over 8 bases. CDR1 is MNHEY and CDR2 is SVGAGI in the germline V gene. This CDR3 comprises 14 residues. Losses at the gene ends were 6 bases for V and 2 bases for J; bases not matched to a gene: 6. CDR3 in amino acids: CASRRTGRAYEQYF. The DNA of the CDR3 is TGTGCCAGCAGGCGGACAGGGCGCGCCTACGAGCAGTACTTC.

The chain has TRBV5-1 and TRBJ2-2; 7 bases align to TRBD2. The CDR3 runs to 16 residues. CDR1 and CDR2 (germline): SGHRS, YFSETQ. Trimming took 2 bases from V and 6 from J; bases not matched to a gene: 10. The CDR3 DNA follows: TGCGCCAGCAGCTTTGGGGCGGGAGAACGCGCCGGGGAGCTGTTTTTT. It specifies CASSFGAGERAGELFF.

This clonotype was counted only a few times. CDR3 region: CASSLSRGEGTQYF. CDR3 nucleotides: TGTGCCAGCAGTTTATCCAGGGGAGAAGGGACCCAGTACTTC. The chain combines TRBV27 with TRBJ2-5; TRBD1 might be the D (6 bases). Germline lookup yields CDR1 MNHEY and CDR2 SMNVEV (reference sequence). This CDR3 region has 14 residues. Trimming left V 0 bases short and J 7 bases short, with 12 bases between.

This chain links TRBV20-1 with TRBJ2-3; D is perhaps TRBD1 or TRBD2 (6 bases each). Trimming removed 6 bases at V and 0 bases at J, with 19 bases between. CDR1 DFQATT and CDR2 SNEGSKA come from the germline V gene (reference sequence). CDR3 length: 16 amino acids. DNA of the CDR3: TGCAGTGCCCTCCCCGGGGGCTTTCCTAGCACAGATACGCAGTATTTT. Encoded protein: CSALPGGFPSTDTQYF.

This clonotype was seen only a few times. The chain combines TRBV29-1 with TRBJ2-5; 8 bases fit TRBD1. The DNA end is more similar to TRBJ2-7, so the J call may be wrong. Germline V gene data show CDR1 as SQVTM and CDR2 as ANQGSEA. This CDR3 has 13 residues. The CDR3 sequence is CSVHLQGADEQYF. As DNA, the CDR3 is TGCAGCGTTCATCTTCAGGGGGCTGACGAGCAGTACTTC.

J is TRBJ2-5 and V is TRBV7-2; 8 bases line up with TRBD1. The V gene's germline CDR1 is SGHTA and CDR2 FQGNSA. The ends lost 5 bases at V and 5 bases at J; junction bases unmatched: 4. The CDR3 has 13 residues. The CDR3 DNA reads TGTGCCAGCAGCGCGGGACAGGTGGAGACCCAGTACTTC. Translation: CASSAGQVETQYF.

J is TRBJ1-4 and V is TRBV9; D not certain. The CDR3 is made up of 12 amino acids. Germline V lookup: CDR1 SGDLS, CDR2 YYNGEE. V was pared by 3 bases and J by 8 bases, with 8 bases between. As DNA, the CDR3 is TGTGCCAGCAGCGCCGCCGGGGAAAAACTGTTTTTT. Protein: CASSAAGEKLFF.

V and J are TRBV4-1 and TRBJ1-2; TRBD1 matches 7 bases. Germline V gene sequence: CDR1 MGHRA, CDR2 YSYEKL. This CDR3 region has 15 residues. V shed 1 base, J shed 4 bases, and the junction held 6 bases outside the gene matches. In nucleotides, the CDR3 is TGCGCCAGCAGCCAAGGGGACAGTCAACTCTATGGCTACACCTTC. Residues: CASSQGDSQLYGYTF.

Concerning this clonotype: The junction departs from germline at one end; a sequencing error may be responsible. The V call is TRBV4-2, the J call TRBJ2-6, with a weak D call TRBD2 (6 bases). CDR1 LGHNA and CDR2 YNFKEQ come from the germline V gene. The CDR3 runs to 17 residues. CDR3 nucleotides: TGTGCCAGCGGCCAACCTGGAGGGGTCTCTGGGGCCAACGTCCTGACTTTC. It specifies CASGQPGGVSGANVLTF.

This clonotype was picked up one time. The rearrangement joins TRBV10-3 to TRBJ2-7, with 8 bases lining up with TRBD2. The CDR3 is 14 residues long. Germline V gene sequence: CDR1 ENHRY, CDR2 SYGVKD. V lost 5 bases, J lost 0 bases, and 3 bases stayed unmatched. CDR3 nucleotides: TGTGCCATCAGTAGCGGGGGAAGCTCCTACGAGCAGTACTTC. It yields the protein CAISSGGSSYEQYF.

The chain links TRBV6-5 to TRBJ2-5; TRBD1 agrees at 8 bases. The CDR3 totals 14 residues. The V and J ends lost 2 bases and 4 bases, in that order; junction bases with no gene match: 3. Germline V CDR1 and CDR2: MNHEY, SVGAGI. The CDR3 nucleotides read TGTGCCAGCAGTTACGACAGGGGAGCAGAGACCCAGTACTTC. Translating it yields CASSYDRGAETQYF.

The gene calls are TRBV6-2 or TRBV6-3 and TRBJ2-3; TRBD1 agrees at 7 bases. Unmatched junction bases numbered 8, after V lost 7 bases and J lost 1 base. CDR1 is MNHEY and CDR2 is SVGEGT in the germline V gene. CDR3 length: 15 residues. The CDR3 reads CASTRQGSGTDTQYF. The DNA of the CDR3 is TGTGCCAGCACCCGACAGGGCTCAGGCACAGATACGCAGTATTTT.

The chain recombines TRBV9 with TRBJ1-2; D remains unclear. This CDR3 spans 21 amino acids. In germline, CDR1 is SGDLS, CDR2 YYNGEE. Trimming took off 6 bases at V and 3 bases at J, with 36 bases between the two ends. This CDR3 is CASILGSGEQTTGELYYGYTF. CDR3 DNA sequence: TGTGCCAGCATCTTGGGTAGCGGGGAGCAGACCACCGGGGAGCTATACTATGGCTACACCTTC. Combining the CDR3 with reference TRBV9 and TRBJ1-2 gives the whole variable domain DSGVTQTPKHLITATGQRVTLRCSPRSGDLSVYWYQQSLDQGLQFLIQYYNGEERAKGNILERFSAQQFPDLHSELNLSSLELGDSALYFCASILGSGEQTTGELYYGYTFGSGTRLTVV.

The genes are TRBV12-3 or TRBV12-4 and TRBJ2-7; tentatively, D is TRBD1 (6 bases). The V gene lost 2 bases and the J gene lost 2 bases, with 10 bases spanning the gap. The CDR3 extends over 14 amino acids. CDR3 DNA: TGTGCCAGCAGTTTACAGGGACAAGCCTACGAGCAGTACTTC. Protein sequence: CASSLQGQAYEQYF.

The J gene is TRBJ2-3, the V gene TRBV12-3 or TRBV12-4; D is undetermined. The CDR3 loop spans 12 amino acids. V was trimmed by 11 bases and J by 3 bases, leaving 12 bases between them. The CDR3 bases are TGTGCCTGGCAGAGGCTGACAGATACGCAGTATTTT. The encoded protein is CAWQRLTDTQYF.

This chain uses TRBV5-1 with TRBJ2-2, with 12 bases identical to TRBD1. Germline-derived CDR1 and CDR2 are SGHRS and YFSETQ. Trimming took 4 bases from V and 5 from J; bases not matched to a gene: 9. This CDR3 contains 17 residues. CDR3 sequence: CASSPGQGATRTGELFF. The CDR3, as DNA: TGCGCCAGCAGCCCGGGACAGGGGGCTACTAGGACCGGGGAGCTGTTTTTT.

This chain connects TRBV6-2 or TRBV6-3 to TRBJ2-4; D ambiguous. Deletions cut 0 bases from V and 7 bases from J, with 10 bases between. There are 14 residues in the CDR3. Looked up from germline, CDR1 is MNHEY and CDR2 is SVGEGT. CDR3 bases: TGTGCCAGCAGTTACTCCGGCAGTTCTAACATTCAGTACTTC. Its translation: CASSYSGSSNIQYF.

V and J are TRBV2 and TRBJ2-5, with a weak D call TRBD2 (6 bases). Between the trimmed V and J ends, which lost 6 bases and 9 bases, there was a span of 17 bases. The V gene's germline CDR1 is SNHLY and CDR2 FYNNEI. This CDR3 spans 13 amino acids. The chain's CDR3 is CASRAGLNAAQYF. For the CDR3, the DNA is TGTGCCAGCAGGGCTGGACTAAACGCGGCCCAGTACTTC.

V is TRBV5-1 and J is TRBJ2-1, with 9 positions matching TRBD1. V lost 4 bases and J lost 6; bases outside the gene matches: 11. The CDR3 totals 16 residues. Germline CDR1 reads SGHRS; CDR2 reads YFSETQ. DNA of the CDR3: TGCGCCAGCAGCCTGGTGGGGGGACAGGGTAGCAATGAGCAGTTCTTC. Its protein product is CASSLVGGQGSNEQFF.

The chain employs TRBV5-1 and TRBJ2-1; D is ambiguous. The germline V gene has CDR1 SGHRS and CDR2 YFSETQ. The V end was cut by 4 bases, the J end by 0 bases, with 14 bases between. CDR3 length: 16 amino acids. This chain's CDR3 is CASSGRTSSSYNEQFF. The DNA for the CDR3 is TGCGCCAGCAGCGGACGGACCTCCAGCTCCTACAATGAGCAGTTCTTC.

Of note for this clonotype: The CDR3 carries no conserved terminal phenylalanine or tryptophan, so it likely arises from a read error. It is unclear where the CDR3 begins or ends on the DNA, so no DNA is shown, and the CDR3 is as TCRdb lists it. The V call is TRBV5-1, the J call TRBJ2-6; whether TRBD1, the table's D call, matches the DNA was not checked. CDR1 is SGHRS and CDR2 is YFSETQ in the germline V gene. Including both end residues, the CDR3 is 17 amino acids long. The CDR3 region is CASSPGQILSGANVLTI.